The 32 T cell receptor beta chains in this list originate from one sample, sequenced in a study of TIL therapy for anti-PD-1-resistant metastatic lung cancer. As for time point: pre-treatment sample, taken before nivolumab and TIL therapy. This was the immunoSEQ v3 assay. Sequencing was performed with immunoSEQ multiplex PCR; in TCRdb, only in-frame clones are kept and a portion is missing. The profile covers nearly 60,000 clones, with 73% appearing a single time and around 1.9% taken by the ten largest. The sample was blood, taken at baseline. Every receptor here comes from a person between 25 and 80 years old with non-small cell lung cancer.

This chain connects TRBV7-2 to TRBJ1-6, with 8 bases aligning to TRBD1. The CDR3 contains 17 residues. V was pared by 1 base and J by 8 bases, with 10 bases of the junction left unmatched. Germline V CDR1 and CDR2: SGHTA, FQGNSA. The CDR3 sequence: CASSLVVSDRVDSPLHF. CDR3 bases: TGTGCCAGCAGCTTAGTAGTTTCGGACAGGGTGGATTCACCCCTCCACTTT.

The CDR3 DNA sequence: TGTGCCAGCAGTGAAGTCCGACCCTCCAATCAGCCCCAGCATTTT. Translating it yields CASSEVRPSNQPQHF. V is TRBV2 and J is TRBJ1-5; D uncertain. V gave up 1 base and J gave up 3 bases, with 10 bases separating them. CDR3 length: 15 residues. Germline V gene lookup returns CDR1 SNHLY and CDR2 FYNNEI.

This clone was picked up one time. The chain combines TRBV25-1 with TRBJ1-3, with D tentatively TRBD1 (5 bases). V shed 2 bases and J shed 0 bases, with 14 bases lying between them. Germline V CDR1 and CDR2: MGHDK, SYGVNS. The CDR3 contains 17 residues. CDR3: CASSEEGRAASGNTIYF. The DNA for the CDR3 is TGTGCCAGCAGTGAAGAAGGCAGGGCAGCCTCTGGAAACACCATATATTTT. Based on the CDR3 plus reference TRBV25-1 and TRBJ1-3, the full variable domain is EADIYQTPRYLVIGTGKKITLECSQTMGHDKMYWYQQDPGMELHLIHYSYGVNSTEKGDLSSESTVSRIRTEHFPLTLESARPSHTSQYLCASSEEGRAASGNTIYFGEGSWLTVV.

The V and J genes are TRBV11-2 and TRBJ2-1, with 7 nucleotides matching TRBD2. The V gene end was trimmed by 1 base and the J gene end by 1 base; junction bases not matched to a gene: 4. The length of the CDR3 is 16 residues. Looked up from germline, CDR1 is SGHAT and CDR2 is FQNNGV. CDR3 bases: TGTGCCAGCAGCTTAGTTACGGGGGGATCCTACAATGAGCAGTTCTTC. This codes for CASSLVTGGSYNEQFF.

The chain links TRBV5-1 to TRBJ1-3; TRBD1 matches 9 bases. Germline CDR1 and CDR2: SGHRS and YFSETQ. V lost 7 bases to trimming and J lost 3 bases; unmatched junction nucleotides: 8. This CDR3 region has 15 residues. This CDR3 is CASPTGGQGGNTIYF. CDR3 nucleotide sequence: TGCGCCAGCCCCACTGGGGGACAGGGTGGAAACACCATATATTTT.

The chain has TRBV7-9 and TRBJ1-2; TRBD1 agrees at 9 bases. With 5 bases clipped from V and 4 bases from J, the junction kept 8 bases outside the gene matches. Germline CDR1 and CDR2: SEHNR and FQNEAQ (reference sequence). The CDR3 length is 15 residues. The CDR3 DNA is TGTGCCAGCAGCCTTACAGGGGGCAGGGGCTATGGCTACACCTTC. It encodes CASSLTGGRGYGYTF.

The J gene is TRBJ1-1, the V gene TRBV9; D not resolved. This CDR3 contains 15 residues. In germline, CDR1 is SGDLS, CDR2 YYNGEE. Trimming took 4 bases from V and 4 from J, leaving 17 bases between them. The CDR3 here is CASSQEGISLTEAFF. In DNA, the CDR3 is TGTGCCAGCAGCCAAGAGGGTATTTCCCTCACTGAAGCTTTCTTT.

V gene TRBV15 combines with J gene TRBJ2-3; D remains unclear. Per germline, CDR1 LNHNV and CDR2 YYDKDF (reference sequence). V lost 4 bases and J lost 0, with 11 bases in between. CDR3 length equals 15 residues. The CDR3 reads CATSITSFSTDTQYF. CDR3 nucleotide sequence: TGTGCCACCAGCATCACAAGTTTTAGCACAGATACGCAGTATTTT.

A few counts support this clone. The V and J genes are TRBV10-3 and TRBJ1-6; D is perhaps TRBD1 (5 bases). Trimming stripped 10 bases from V and 7 bases from J, with 17 bases between. This CDR3 spans 14 amino acids. Germline loops: CDR1 ENHRY, CDR2 SYGVKD. CDR3 DNA: TGTGCCACCTCCTCCCAGGGAAACAATTCACCCCTCCACTTT. The encoded protein is CATSSQGNNSPLHF.

The chain is built from TRBV6-5 and TRBJ2-7; 8 bases map to TRBD1. V was pared by 6 bases and J by 4 bases, with 5 bases of the junction left unmatched. CDR1 is MNHEY and CDR2 is SVGAGI in the germline V gene. This CDR3 has 13 amino acids. The DNA for the CDR3 is TGTGCCAGCAGCAACGACAGGGGATACGAGCAGTACTTC. This gives the protein CASSNDRGYEQYF.

The V gene is TRBV11-3, the J gene TRBJ1-1, with TRBD1 as a possible D gene (5 bases). The V gene's germline CDR1 is SGHNT and CDR2 YENEEA. Trimming removed 0 bases from V and 1 base from J, with 12 bases in between. The CDR3 runs to 16 residues. The CDR3: CASSLDPRVWNTEAFF. The CDR3 DNA follows: TGTGCCAGCAGCTTAGATCCCAGGGTATGGAACACTGAAGCTTTCTTT.

The rearrangement links TRBV27 to TRBJ2-7; no clear D gene. Germline CDR1 and CDR2: MNHEY and SMNVEV (reference sequence). V lost 4 bases to trimming and J lost 9 bases, with 19 bases between them. The CDR3 spans 14 residues. The CDR3, as DNA: TGTGCCAGCAGTTGGGTCGACCCGAGAATCGGGCAGTACTTC. The encoded protein is CASSWVDPRIGQYF.

The rearrangement joins TRBV6-6 to TRBJ1-1, with D uncertain. CDR1 and CDR2 (germline): MNHNY, SVGAGI (reference sequence). The CDR3 sequence is 11 residues long. The ends were cut back, 5 bases at V and 7 bases at J, with 8 bases in the middle. The CDR3 bases are TGTGCCAGCAGTAACGACGGTGAAGCTTTCTTT. Encoded protein: CASSNDGEAFF.

In its sample, this clone was seen a few times. The chain joins TRBV6-5 to TRBJ1-6; possibly TRBD1 for D (5 bases). V was cut by 8 bases and J by 11 bases, with 13 bases left in between. Germline V CDR1 and CDR2: MNHEY, SVGAGI. This CDR3 spans 12 amino acids. The CDR3 bases are TGTGCCAGCTCCCCGGGGCTAGCACCCCTCCACTTT. Translated: CASSPGLAPLHF.

This clone was seen more than once but under ten times. The V gene is TRBV2, the J gene TRBJ1-1; D is unresolved. The CDR3 has 13 amino acids. Looked up from germline, CDR1 is SNHLY and CDR2 is FYNNEI. V was pared by 7 bases and J by 5 bases, with 14 bases between. The CDR3 nucleotides are TGTGCCAGCAAGGGCGACGGTTGGACTGAAGCTTTCTTT. Translating it yields CASKGDGWTEAFF. The variable domain in full, completed from reference TRBV2 and TRBJ1-1, reads EPEVTQTPSHQVTQMGQEVILRCVPISNHLYFYWYRQILGQKVEFLVSFYNNEISEKSEIFDDQFSVERPDGSNFTLKIRSTKLEDSAMYFCASKGDGWTEAFFGQGTRLTVV.

This clone was recorded a few times. The chain recombines TRBV10-2 with TRBJ2-2; 8 positions agree with TRBD2. Germline values: CDR1 WSHSY, CDR2 SAAADI. V shed 6 bases, J shed 7 bases, and the junction held 16 bases outside the gene matches. The CDR3 runs to 17 residues. CDR3 in DNA: TGCGCCAGCAGGGCACTAAGCGGGGGCGGGTCGGACGGGGAGCTGTTTTTT. Its translation: CASRALSGGGSDGELFF.

The genes are TRBV9 and TRBJ2-5; TRBD1 might be the D (6 bases). Trimming pared 3 bases from V and 2 bases from J, leaving 11 bases between. Germline V gene data show CDR1 as SGDLS and CDR2 as YYNGEE. The CDR3 covers 14 residues. The CDR3 sequence: CASSARGQQETQYF. The CDR3 DNA follows: TGTGCCAGCAGCGCCAGGGGCCAGCAAGAGACCCAGTACTTC.

The J gene is TRBJ2-5, the V gene TRBV5-4; D might be TRBD2 (6 bases). The germline gives CDR1 SGHNT, CDR2 YYREEE (reference sequence). V lost 5 bases, J lost 3 bases, and 17 bases lay in between. The CDR3 is made up of 15 amino acids. The CDR3 nucleotides read TGTGCCAGCAGTTCGCCCGGGACTGGGAAAGAGACCCAGTACTTC. Its protein is CASSSPGTGKETQYF.

The chain employs TRBV6-1 and TRBJ1-1; a possible D gene is TRBD1 (6 bases). Germline CDR1 MNHNS, CDR2 SASEGT. Deletions cut 1 base from V and 4 bases from J, with 16 bases between. The CDR3 has 16 residues. The DNA for the CDR3 is TGTGCCAGCAGTGAAGGAGCTAGGGGGGGAAGCACTGAAGCTTTCTTT. Translation gives CASSEGARGGSTEAFF.

The V and J genes are TRBV14 and TRBJ2-3; 12 bases align to TRBD2. The CDR3 totals 16 residues. The V gene end was trimmed by 4 bases and the J gene end by 5 bases; junction bases not matched to a gene: 7. The germline CDR1 and CDR2 sequences are SGHDN and FVKESK. The CDR3 DNA sequence: TGTGCCAGCAGCCCTCTAGCGGGGGGGCTAGGAGATACGCAGTATTTT. Translating it yields CASSPLAGGLGDTQYF.

Only a few counts were recorded for this clone. V is TRBV11-2 and J is TRBJ2-6; D gene uncertain. Germline V gives CDR1 SGHAT, CDR2 FQNNGV. V gave up 1 base and J gave up 12 bases, with 10 bases separating them. This CDR3 is built from 13 residues. The CDR3 loop reads CASSLGLLGVLTF. CDR3 nucleotides: TGTGCCAGCAGCTTAGGTCTCTTGGGCGTCCTGACTTTC.

CDR3 region: CASRHTSGSVTGELFF. The CDR3 region has the DNA TGTGCCAGCAGACACACTAGCGGGAGTGTCACCGGGGAGCTGTTTTTT. This rearrangement joins TRBV27 to TRBJ2-2; 11 nucleotides match TRBD2. V was pared by 6 bases and J by 4 bases, with 7 bases of the junction left unmatched. CDR1 and CDR2 (germline): MNHEY, SMNVEV (reference sequence). This CDR3 comprises 16 residues.

V usage is TRBV7-6 and J usage is TRBJ2-7, with D perhaps TRBD1 (7 bases). Germline CDR1 and CDR2: SGHVS and FNYEAQ. The CDR3 is made up of 15 amino acids. V was shortened by 5 bases and J by 3 bases, with 17 bases between the two germline ends. In nucleotides, the CDR3 is TGTGCCAGCAGCCTCGGAGGGGACAGTCTCTACGAGCAGTACTTC. Its translation is CASSLGGDSLYEQYF.

This chain joins TRBV5-1 and TRBJ2-1, with D perhaps matching TRBD2 (5 bases). The germline gives CDR1 SGHRS, CDR2 YFSETQ. The V end lost 9 bases, the J end lost 3 bases, and 16 bases lay between the germline ends. The CDR3 sequence is 14 residues long. CDR3 coding DNA: TGCGCCACCTCCCTCGGACTCAGCTACAATGAGCAGTTCTTC. It encodes CATSLGLSYNEQFF.

The genes are TRBV7-6 and TRBJ2-5; D gene ambiguous. The germline CDR1 and CDR2 sequences are SGHVS and FNYEAQ. Trimming removed 5 bases from V and 5 bases from J, with 12 bases in between. This CDR3 comprises 13 residues. CDR3 sequence (DNA): TGTGCCAGCAGCATAACAATCGGGGAGACCCAGTACTTC. Translation gives CASSITIGETQYF.

This chain connects TRBV15 to TRBJ2-3; TRBD2 agrees at 10 bases. The CDR3 is made up of 17 amino acids. CDR1 and CDR2 from the germline V gene are LNHNV and YYDKDF (reference sequence). With V trimmed by 2 bases and J by 5 bases, 10 bases remained unmatched. The CDR3 DNA reads TGTGCCACCAGCAGAACTATACCGGGACTAGCGAGAGATACGCAGTATTTT. Amino acids: CATSRTIPGLARDTQYF.

The chain joins TRBV9 to TRBJ2-1; 13 nucleotides line up with TRBD2. The ends lost 3 bases at V and 4 bases at J; junction bases unmatched: 4. Germline loops: CDR1 SGDLS, CDR2 YYNGEE. The CDR3 totals 16 residues. The CDR3: CASSAGTSGTYNEQFF. The DNA for the CDR3 is TGTGCCAGCAGCGCTGGGACTAGCGGGACTTACAATGAGCAGTTCTTC.

This clone was detected a few times. This chain connects TRBV7-2 to TRBJ1-5, with D perhaps TRBD1 (6 bases). Germline values: CDR1 SGHTA, CDR2 FQGNSA. There are 16 residues in the CDR3. With 5 bases removed from V and 7 bases from J, the gap between germline ends came to 21 bases. The CDR3 DNA follows: TGTGCCAGCAGCCCCCGGGGGGCAGGGACGAACCAGCCCCAGCATTTT. Translating gives CASSPRGAGTNQPQHF.

The chain has TRBV28 and TRBJ2-7, with TRBD1 matching over 9 bases. Germline CDR1 and CDR2: MDHEN and SYDVKM. V lost 5 bases and J lost 4; bases outside the gene matches: 12. The CDR3 runs to 16 residues. CDR3 amino acids: CASSPASGQGRYEQYF. The CDR3 DNA reads TGTGCCAGCAGTCCCGCCTCGGGACAGGGAAGGTACGAGCAGTACTTC.

This sequence joins TRBV30 and TRBJ1-5; D gene ambiguous. The CDR3 totals 13 residues. V gave up 2 bases and J gave up 0 bases, with 5 bases separating them. The germline V gene has CDR1 GTSNPN and CDR2 SVGIG (reference sequence). The CDR3 coding sequence is TGTGCCTGGAGTTTTTATAGCAATCAGCCCCAGCATTTT. Amino acids: CAWSFYSNQPQHF.

This clone was observed a handful of times. The rearrangement joins TRBV15 to TRBJ1-2, with a possible D match to TRBD1 (6 bases). Germline V gives CDR1 LNHNV, CDR2 YYDKDF (reference sequence). CDR3 length: 12 amino acids. Deletions cut 8 bases from V and 5 bases from J, with 12 bases between. CDR3 bases: TGTGCCACCTTGGGGGCCGGGTATGGCTACACCTTC. This encodes CATLGAGYGYTF.

This rearrangement joins TRBV6-1 to TRBJ1-5; possibly TRBD1 for D (6 bases). This CDR3 is 15 amino acids long. The germline V and J ends were trimmed by 7 bases and 0 bases, with 13 bases remaining between them. Per the germline V gene, CDR1 is MNHNS and CDR2 is SASEGT. The CDR3 bases are TGTGCCAGCATAAGCGGGACACCTAGCAATCAGCCCCAGCATTTT. Its protein is CASISGTPSNQPQHF.